These 24 T cell receptor beta chains came from one sample sequenced in a study of blood T cell repertoires in COVID-19. Here immunoSEQ multiplex PCR was the method, and the copy in TCRdb shows in-frame clones only, minus some. The table shows about 89,000 clones, with more than 65% occurring only once. Sequenced input: peripheral blood. These receptors originate from a woman older than 75 with acute or convalescent COVID-19.

The V gene is TRBV10-3, the J gene TRBJ2-2, with D uncertain. V was clipped by 4 bases and J by 2 bases, with 5 bases between them. Germline CDR1 is ENHRY and CDR2 is SYGVKD. The CDR3 spans 13 residues. The CDR3 loop reads CAISGENTGELFF. In DNA form, the CDR3 reads TGTGCCATCAGTGGCGAAAACACCGGGGAGCTGTTTTTT.

This clone was detected only a few times. CDR3 sequence reads: CASSIQGAASPLHF. As DNA, the CDR3 is TGCGCCAGCAGCATACAGGGGGCAGCTTCACCCCTCCACTTT. This sequence joins TRBV5-1 and TRBJ1-6; 9 positions match TRBD1. V lost 4 bases, J lost 9 bases, and 5 bases stayed unmatched. The CDR3 covers 14 residues. CDR1 is SGHRS and CDR2 is YFSETQ in the germline V gene.

The chain combines TRBV18 with TRBJ1-5; D is unresolved. This CDR3 is built from 14 residues. Germline assignment: CDR1 KGHSH and CDR2 LQKENI. The V end was cut by 3 bases, the J end by 4 bases, with 10 bases between. The DNA of the CDR3 is TGTGCCAGCTCACCTGAACAGACGAATCAGCCCCAGCATTTT. Translated, it gives CASSPEQTNQPQHF.

This chain uses TRBV24-1 with TRBJ1-1; D unresolved. With 0 bases removed from V and 11 bases from J, the gap between germline ends came to 12 bases. The CDR3 has 13 amino acids. Germline CDR1 and CDR2: KGHDR and SFDVKD. CDR3: CATSDLSGTKAFF. The CDR3 nucleotides are TGTGCCACCAGTGATTTGTCAGGAACGAAGGCTTTCTTT.

This sequence joins TRBV4-3 and TRBJ1-1; D remains ambiguous. The V end was cut by 0 bases, the J end by 3 bases, with 11 bases between. The CDR3 covers 15 residues. CDR1 LGHNA and CDR2 YSLEER come from the germline V gene. Written as DNA, the CDR3 is TGCGCCAGCAGCCAAGATTATCGGGGAGACACTGAAGCTTTCTTT. Protein product: CASSQDYRGDTEAFF.

This clone turned up a few times. The chain has TRBV20-1 and TRBJ1-1; tentative D call: TRBD1 (6 bases). The V gene's germline CDR1 is DFQATT and CDR2 SNEGSKA (reference sequence). This CDR3 spans 11 amino acids. CDR3 amino acids: CSATGYTEAFF. Here the CDR3 DNA reads TGCAGCGCCACAGGGTACACTGAAGCTTTCTTT.

This rearrangement joins TRBV5-8 to TRBJ1-3; D might be TRBD1 (6 bases). Germline V gene lookup returns CDR1 SGHTS and CDR2 YDEGEE. This CDR3 has 17 residues. Trimming took off 4 bases at V and 1 base at J, with 18 bases between the two ends. The CDR3 sequence is CASSPGTSPNSGNTIYF. The CDR3 DNA is TGTGCCAGCAGCCCCGGGACAAGTCCTAATTCTGGAAACACCATATATTTT.

The chain is built from TRBV19 and TRBJ2-3, with 8 bases matching TRBD2. The CDR3 totals 15 residues. CDR1 is LNHDA and CDR2 is SQIVND in the germline V gene (reference sequence). J was trimmed by 4 bases and V by 8 bases; bases with no gene match: 11. CDR3 residues: CASAGPGGISDTQYF. The CDR3 DNA reads TGTGCCAGTGCCGGACCGGGGGGGATTTCAGATACGCAGTATTTT.

This clone occurred once. The chain joins TRBV5-8 to TRBJ1-2; weak D call: TRBD1 (6 bases). The length of the CDR3 is 15 residues. Germline-derived CDR1 and CDR2 are SGHTS and YDEGEE. V lost 0 bases and J lost 1, with 10 bases in between. CDR3 region: CASSLVKDSNYGYTF. The CDR3 bases are TGTGCCAGCAGCTTGGTAAAGGACAGTAACTATGGCTACACCTTC. The full variable domain, rest sourced from reference TRBV5-8 and TRBJ1-2, is EAGVTQSPTHLIKTRGQQATLRCSPISGHTSVYWYQQALGLGLQFLLWYDEGEERNRGNFPPRFSGRQFPNYSSELNVNALELEDSALYLCASSLVKDSNYGYTFGSGTRLTVV.

The chain combines TRBV2 with TRBJ1-4, with TRBD1 matching 8 bases. Germline V gene lookup returns CDR1 SNHLY and CDR2 FYNNEI. The CDR3 runs 14 residues. V dropped 7 bases and J dropped 4; count of bases not matched to a gene: 5. The CDR3 region has the DNA TGTGCCAGCACAGCTGGGACAGGTAATGAAAAACTGTTTTTT. It specifies CASTAGTGNEKLFF.

This clone has more than one count but fewer than ten. The V gene is TRBV5-6, the J gene TRBJ2-1, with 7 bases lining up with TRBD2. V shed 4 bases and J 9 bases; nucleotides not matched to a gene: 13. Germline V gene data show CDR1 as SGHDT and CDR2 as YYEEEE. The CDR3 loop spans 15 amino acids. The CDR3 DNA sequence: TGTGCCAGCAGCGTCTTACGGGGGGAGGCGGGTGAGCAGTTCTTC. Its protein product is CASSVLRGEAGEQFF.

V gene TRBV6-2 or TRBV6-3 combines with J gene TRBJ1-3; tentatively, D is TRBD1 (5 bases). Germline loops: CDR1 MNHEY, CDR2 SVGEGT. Trimming took 5 bases from V and 0 from J, leaving 11 bases between them. The CDR3 consists of 15 residues. The CDR3 DNA follows: TGTGCCAGCAGTAACCGACAGAACTCTGGAAACACCATATATTTT. This gives the protein CASSNRQNSGNTIYF.

This chain links TRBV9 with TRBJ1-5; D unclear. V gave up 2 bases and J gave up 6 bases, with 12 bases separating them. CDR3 size: 14 residues. Germline V gene data show CDR1 as SGDLS and CDR2 as YYNGEE. As DNA, the CDR3 is TGTGCCAGCAGCGTTGGTAACAGCCCTCAGCCCCAGCATTTT. Translation: CASSVGNSPQPQHF.

The chain employs TRBV6-5 and TRBJ1-5, with D possibly being TRBD1 (6 bases). This CDR3 has 16 residues. CDR1 is MNHEY and CDR2 is SVGAGI in the germline V gene. Trimming pared 0 bases from V and 4 bases from J, leaving 13 bases between. CDR3 bases: TGTGCCAGCAGTTACTCGGGGGCGGGAGGTAATCAGCCCCAGCATTTT. Protein sequence: CASSYSGAGGNQPQHF.

This clone was detected once. The rearrangement links TRBV5-1 to TRBJ2-5; D is possibly TRBD2 (6 bases). Trimming stripped 5 bases from V and 2 bases from J, with 19 bases between. This CDR3 contains 16 residues. Germline lookup yields CDR1 SGHRS and CDR2 YFSETQ. The CDR3 sequence: CASSRLTGAGQETQYF. The CDR3 region has the DNA TGCGCCAGCAGTCGTCTTACCGGGGCGGGACAAGAGACCCAGTACTTC.

This clone occurred once. The gene calls are TRBV2 and TRBJ1-5, with D possibly being TRBD1 (6 bases). V dropped 2 bases and J dropped 6 bases, with 14 bases sitting between them. The germline V gene has CDR1 SNHLY and CDR2 FYNNEI. The CDR3 consists of 15 residues. CDR3 region: CASSETRGVGQPQHF. The CDR3 nucleotides read TGTGCCAGCAGTGAAACCAGGGGTGTTGGTCAGCCCCAGCATTTT.

This chain joins TRBV2 and TRBJ1-6; D remains ambiguous. The CDR3 length is 15 residues. Trimming pared 8 bases from V and 0 bases from J, leaving 11 bases between. Per germline, CDR1 SNHLY and CDR2 FYNNEI. The CDR3 spells CASSPVSSYNSPLHF. The CDR3 DNA reads TGTGCCAGCTCGCCCGTTAGCTCCTATAATTCACCCCTCCACTTT.

The rearrangement joins TRBV2 to TRBJ2-3; tentatively, D is TRBD2 (7 bases). CDR1 is SNHLY and CDR2 is FYNNEI in the germline V gene. The ends were cut back, 10 bases at V and 6 bases at J, with 20 bases in the middle. The CDR3 loop spans 14 amino acids. Here the CDR3 DNA reads TGTGCCACGTGCCTAGGGGGGGGGCTTGATACGCAGTATTTT. As protein: CATCLGGGLDTQYF. The variable domain in full, completed from reference TRBV2 and TRBJ2-3, reads EPEVTQTPSHQVTQMGQEVILRCVPISNHLYFYWYRQILGQKVEFLVSFYNNEISEKSEIFDDQFSVERPDGSNFTLKIRSTKLEDSAMYFCATCLGGGLDTQYFGPGTRLTVL.

This chain links TRBV5-1 with TRBJ1-1, with D unclear. This CDR3 has 13 amino acids. The germline gives CDR1 SGHRS, CDR2 YFSETQ. V lost 2 bases and J 5 bases, leaving 10 bases between the germline ends. CDR3 residues: CASSFEGSTEAFF. In DNA form, the CDR3 reads TGCGCCAGCAGCTTCGAGGGTTCGACTGAAGCTTTCTTT.

The chain joins TRBV15 to TRBJ2-5, with a weak D call TRBD2 (7 bases). Germline assignment: CDR1 LNHNV and CDR2 YYDKDF (reference sequence). This CDR3 has 17 residues. The ends were cut back, 0 bases at V and 2 bases at J, with 16 bases in the middle. The CDR3 nucleotides read TGTGCCACCAGCAGAGATTTTAGGGGGGGTAGTCAAGAGACCCAGTACTTC. Its translation: CATSRDFRGGSQETQYF.

The V and J genes are TRBV7-2 and TRBJ1-4, with 8 bases that match TRBD1. The CDR3 consists of 14 residues. The V segment lost 3 bases and the J segment 9 bases; nucleotides outside the gene matches: 6. The V gene's germline CDR1 is SGHTA and CDR2 FQGNSA. CDR3 protein: CASSFNGQGQKLFF. As DNA, the CDR3 is TGTGCCAGCAGCTTTAATGGACAGGGCCAAAAACTGTTTTTT. The full variable domain, in which reference TRBV7-2 and TRBJ1-4 provide the parts outside the CDR3, is GAGVSQSPSNKVTEKGKDVELRCDPISGHTALYWYRQSLGQGLEFLIYFQGNSAPDKSGLPSDRFSAERTGGSVSTLTIQRTQQEDSAVYLCASSFNGQGQKLFFGSGTQLSVL.

The CDR3 DNA reads as TGTGCCAGCAGAAAACAGGGGGCAGGGAATCAGCCCCAGCATTTT. Translated: CASRKQGAGNQPQHF. V and J are TRBV5-6 and TRBJ1-5; 9 bases align to TRBD1. Germline V gene data show CDR1 as SGHDT and CDR2 as YYEEEE. The CDR3 is 15 residues long. Germline trimming cut 5 bases from V and 4 bases from J; bases unmatched to any gene: 7. The variable domain in full, completed from reference TRBV5-6 and TRBJ1-5, reads DAGVTQSPTHLIKTRGQQVTLRCSPKSGHDTVSWYQQALGQGPQFIFQYYEEEERQRGNFPDRFSGHQFPNYSSELNVNALLLGDSALYLCASRKQGAGNQPQHFGDGTRLSIL.

The count of this clone is one. The DNA of the CDR3 is TGTGCCAGCTCACTCAACTCCGGGACAGGGAAGACTGAAGCTTTCTTT. Protein sequence: CASSLNSGTGKTEAFF. V is TRBV18 and J is TRBJ1-1; TRBD1 agrees at 9 bases. The germline gives CDR1 KGHSH, CDR2 LQKENI. The CDR3 spans 16 residues. The trim removed 4 bases at V and 5 bases at J, leaving 11 bases unmatched. Full variable domain (outside the CDR3, taken from reference TRBV18 and TRBJ1-1): NAGVMQNPRHLVRRRGQEARLRCSPMKGHSHVYWYRQLPEEGLKFMVYLQKENIIDESGMPKERFSAEFPKEGPSILRIQQVVRGDSAAYFCASSLNSGTGKTEAFFGQGTRLTVV.

This clone was counted many times. The chain is built from TRBV12-5 and TRBJ2-2; 11 bases are shared with TRBD2. The V and J ends lost 5 bases and 2 bases, in that order; junction bases with no gene match: 4. Germline V gene sequence: CDR1 LGHNT, CDR2 FRNRAP. The CDR3 loop spans 16 amino acids. CDR3 nucleotide sequence: TGTGCTAGTGGTCAGCTAGCGGGGGGAAACACCGGGGAGCTGTTTTTT. Amino acid sequence: CASGQLAGGNTGELFF.